Listed here are 32 T cell receptor beta chains from one sample, sequenced in a study of early T cells in non-severe SARS-CoV-2 infection. TCRdb passed the 5' RACE reads through MiXCR, listing each CDR3 protein once. This table holds 75,000 to 100,000 distinct CDR3 sequences, around 16% found once. Sequenced input: whole blood. These receptors came from an adult who was a healthcare worker with PCR-confirmed SARS-CoV-2 infection or an uninfected control (not recorded which).

This chain links TRBV20-1 with TRBJ2-7; weak D call: TRBD2 (6 bases). This CDR3 is 13 amino acids long. Between the trimmed V and J ends, which lost 5 bases and 3 bases, there was a span of 14 bases. Germline lookup yields CDR1 DFQATT and CDR2 SNEGSKA (reference sequence). CDR3 residues: CSAVGGSVYEQYF. The CDR3 DNA reads TGCAGTGCTGTCGGAGGGTCCGTCTACGAGCAGTACTTC.

This clonotype appeared a few times. The chain combines TRBV5-4 with TRBJ1-2; 9 bases map to TRBD1. The CDR3 has 15 residues. V was pared by 4 bases and J by 3 bases, with 7 bases of the junction left unmatched. Germline assignment: CDR1 SGHNT and CDR2 YYREEE (reference sequence). The CDR3 DNA sequence: TGTGCCAGCAGCGTCTACAGGGGGCTAGACTATGGCTACACCTTC. Protein product: CASSVYRGLDYGYTF.

This clonotype was picked up a small number of times. The chain combines TRBV6-2 or TRBV6-3 with TRBJ2-7; no firm D call. The CDR3 spans 17 residues. CDR1 MNHEY and CDR2 SVGEGT come from the germline V gene. V was pared by 2 bases and J by 2 bases, with 19 bases between. The CDR3 sequence is CASSYTTTWQPTYEQYF. CDR3 nucleotide sequence: TGTGCCAGCAGTTACACCACGACTTGGCAACCTACCTACGAGCAGTACTTC.

This clonotype was seen ten or more times. The chain carries TRBV28 and TRBJ2-3; 10 nucleotides align to TRBD1. Trimming took 5 bases from V and 4 from J; bases not matched to a gene: 3. Germline V gene lookup returns CDR1 MDHEN and CDR2 SYDVKM. The length of the CDR3 is 14 residues. The CDR3 DNA reads as TGTGCCAGCAGTCCCGGACAGGGGGCAGATACGCAGTATTTT. Protein: CASSPGQGADTQYF.

This clonotype was picked up a small number of times. The chain joins TRBV7-8 to TRBJ1-6, with TRBD1 matching 10 bases. The CDR3 is made up of 14 amino acids. Trimming at V came to 6 bases and at J to 8 bases, leaving 4 bases not matched to a gene. Germline V gene lookup returns CDR1 SGHVS and CDR2 FQNEAQ. Here the CDR3 reads CASRRTGGDSPLHF. The CDR3, as DNA: TGTGCCAGCAGAAGGACAGGGGGAGATTCACCCCTCCACTTT.

The chain carries TRBV11-2 and TRBJ1-3; weak D call: TRBD1 (5 bases). The CDR3 consists of 14 residues. Trimming cost V 5 bases and J 1 base, with 9 bases left between them. CDR1 SGHAT and CDR2 FQNNGV come from the germline V gene. CDR3 in DNA: TGTGCCAGCAGCCCAAGGGGTTCTGGAAACACCATATATTTT. Its translation: CASSPRGSGNTIYF.

This clonotype was counted between two and nine times. V usage is TRBV10-3 and J usage is TRBJ2-3; D gene unclear. Germline CDR1 reads ENHRY; CDR2 reads SYGVKD. Trimming stripped 8 bases from V and 0 bases from J, with 3 bases between. The CDR3 has 11 residues. CDR3: CAIASTDTQYF. The CDR3 region has the DNA TGTGCCATCGCTAGCACAGATACGCAGTATTTT.

This clonotype was observed a few times. The J gene is TRBJ1-1, the V gene TRBV7-9; unclear D gene. V lost 7 bases, J lost 1 base, and 7 bases lay in between. Germline assignment: CDR1 SEHNR and CDR2 FQNEAQ (reference sequence). The CDR3 runs 12 residues. This chain's CDR3 is CASNVENTEAFF. CDR3 sequence (DNA): TGTGCCAGCAATGTAGAGAACACTGAAGCTTTCTTT.

The chain joins TRBV7-2 to TRBJ2-3, with TRBD2 matching 7 bases. The CDR3 has 14 amino acids. Germline lookup yields CDR1 SGHTA and CDR2 FQGNSA. The V gene end was trimmed by 4 bases and the J gene end by 1 base; junction bases not matched to a gene: 2. The chain's CDR3 is CASSSTSGTDTQYF. DNA for the CDR3: TGTGCCAGCAGCTCTACTAGCGGCACAGATACGCAGTATTTT.

This clonotype was found once. The chain employs TRBV3-1 and TRBJ2-5; D remains unclear. This CDR3 has 15 amino acids. With 0 bases removed from V and 2 bases from J, the gap between germline ends came to 10 bases. Per germline, CDR1 LGHDT and CDR2 YNNKEL (reference sequence). CDR3 sequence (DNA): TGTGCCAGCAGCCAAGATGAATCAGGACAAGAGACCCAGTACTTC. Translating gives CASSQDESGQETQYF.

This clonotype was counted only a few times. The J gene is TRBJ2-1, the V gene TRBV20-1; perhaps TRBD2 as D (5 bases). There are 13 residues in the CDR3. Germline V gene data show CDR1 as DFQATT and CDR2 as SNEGSKA (reference sequence). V lost 5 bases and J lost 2, with 10 bases in between. CDR3 region: CSAPGITYNEQFF. The CDR3 DNA follows: TGCAGTGCTCCCGGGATCACCTACAATGAGCAGTTCTTC.

The chain employs TRBV7-2 and TRBJ2-7; a possible D gene is TRBD2 (5 bases). Per germline, CDR1 SGHTA and CDR2 FQGNSA. This CDR3 has 13 residues. V lost 5 bases and J lost 5, with 13 bases in between. The CDR3 nucleotides are TGTGCCAGCAGCCGGGGAGTCCTTGACGAGCAGTACTTC. It translates to CASSRGVLDEQYF.

This clonotype turned up a few times. V and J are TRBV7-6 and TRBJ2-1; 10 positions match TRBD2. This CDR3 comprises 18 residues. Germline V gene data show CDR1 as SGHVS and CDR2 as FNYEAQ. V dropped 1 base and J dropped 0; count of bases not matched to a gene: 6. The CDR3 loop reads CASSLGASGGSSYNEQFF. CDR3 coding DNA: TGTGCCAGCAGCTTAGGAGCTAGCGGGGGCTCCTCCTACAATGAGCAGTTCTTC.

This chain links TRBV20-1 with TRBJ2-2, with D possibly being TRBD2 (6 bases). With 0 bases removed from V and 0 bases from J, the gap between germline ends came to 8 bases. Germline values: CDR1 DFQATT, CDR2 SNEGSKA (reference sequence). CDR3 size: 15 residues. CDR3 in amino acids: CSAREEGTNTGELFF. The CDR3 DNA reads as TGCAGTGCTAGAGAGGAGGGGACGAACACCGGGGAGCTGTTTTTT.

V is TRBV29-1 and J is TRBJ1-1; D is unclear. From germline, CDR1 is SQVTM and CDR2 ANQGSEA. The CDR3 has 12 amino acids. V shed 2 bases and J shed 3 bases, with 7 bases lying between them. The CDR3 nucleotides read TGCAGCGTTGAACGGGCTTACACTGAAGCTTTCTTT. Its translation is CSVERAYTEAFF. The full variable domain, with the rest looked up from reference TRBV29-1 and TRBJ1-1, is SAVISQKPSRDICQRGTSLTIQCQVDSQVTMMFWYRQQPGQSLTLIATANQGSEATYESGFVIDKFPISRPNLTFSTLTVSNMSPEDSSIYLCSVERAYTEAFFGQGTRLTVV.

This chain links TRBV4-1 with TRBJ2-1; TRBD2 aligns across 11 bases. J gave up 7 bases and V 3 bases, and 20 bases lay outside the gene matches. Germline CDR1 and CDR2: MGHRA and YSYEKL. This CDR3 region has 20 residues. The CDR3 DNA follows: TGCGCCAGCAGCCATACGAGGGTTACTAGCGGGAGTGTGGGTCCTAATGAGCAGTTCTTC. This gives the protein CASSHTRVTSGSVGPNEQFF.

This clonotype has at least ten counts. The chain links TRBV5-1 to TRBJ1-2; no reliable D call. Germline V lookup: CDR1 SGHRS, CDR2 YFSETQ. Trimming stripped 4 bases from V and 3 bases from J, with 7 bases between. This CDR3 region has 12 residues. The CDR3 nucleotides are TGCGCCAGCAGCCCCGGAGACTATGGCTACACCTTC. Its protein is CASSPGDYGYTF.

The V and J genes are TRBV4-2 and TRBJ2-1, with no clear D. Germline-derived CDR1 and CDR2 are LGHNA and YNFKEQ. This CDR3 region has 14 residues. V lost 0 bases and J 6 bases, leaving 9 bases between the germline ends. In nucleotides, the CDR3 is TGTGCCAGCAGCCAAGAAGAAAGGTCCAATGAGCAGTTCTTC. It encodes CASSQEERSNEQFF.

This chain joins TRBV28 and TRBJ2-2; 8 positions match TRBD1. The V gene end was trimmed by 6 bases and the J gene end by 6 bases; junction bases not matched to a gene: 6. This CDR3 region has 14 residues. Germline lookup yields CDR1 MDHEN and CDR2 SYDVKM. The CDR3 reads CASRPGGAAGELFF. Written as DNA, the CDR3 is TGTGCCAGCAGACCAGGGGGCGCCGCCGGGGAGCTGTTTTTT.

This clonotype has just one count. The chain employs TRBV18 and TRBJ1-4; TRBD1 matches at 8 bases. The J segment lost 3 bases and the V segment lost 5 bases, leaving 2 bases of the junction unmatched. This CDR3 is built from 14 residues. The V gene's germline CDR1 is KGHSH and CDR2 LQKENI. CDR3 amino acids: CASSSGQANEKLFF. DNA of the CDR3: TGTGCCAGCTCATCGGGACAGGCTAATGAAAAACTGTTTTTT.

Many counts were recorded for this clonotype. This chain links TRBV7-9 with TRBJ1-2; the match to TRBD1 covers 7 bases. With V trimmed by 1 base and J by 8 bases, 4 bases remained unmatched. The CDR3 consists of 13 residues. CDR1 and CDR2 from the germline V gene are SEHNR and FQNEAQ (reference sequence). For the CDR3, the DNA is TGTGCCAGCAGCTTAGGACAGGGTGAGGGCTACACCTTC. It yields the protein CASSLGQGEGYTF.

This clonotype was picked up a small number of times. The V gene is TRBV6-2 or TRBV6-3, the J gene TRBJ2-4; 7 bases are shared with TRBD1. CDR3 size: 18 residues. CDR1 and CDR2 (germline): MNHEY, SVGEGT. Unmatched junction bases numbered 22, after V lost 6 bases and J lost 8 bases. CDR3 residues: CASSSWPGGRFKGDIQYF. CDR3 DNA sequence: TGTGCCAGCAGCTCCTGGCCAGGGGGTAGGTTTAAAGGGGACATTCAGTACTTC.

This clonotype occurred many times. The chain has TRBV6-5 and TRBJ2-2; the D gene is possibly TRBD1 (6 bases). CDR3 length equals 14 residues. Germline V gene data show CDR1 as MNHEY and CDR2 as SVGAGI. Trimming shortened V by 10 bases and J by 1 base, and 13 bases separated the two germline ends. CDR3: CATTGHRNTGELFF. Here the CDR3 DNA reads TGTGCCACCACGGGACACAGGAACACCGGGGAGCTGTTTTTT.

This clonotype was counted a few times. This sequence joins TRBV14 and TRBJ1-4; D gene ambiguous. V shed 2 bases and J shed 13 bases, with 20 bases lying between them. Looked up from germline, CDR1 is SGHDN and CDR2 is FVKESK. The CDR3 contains 15 residues. The CDR3 region has the DNA TGTGCCAGCAGCCAAAGTCGGGAGCCTTACAAGGCACTGTTTTTT. Translating it yields CASSQSREPYKALFF.

This chain joins TRBV6-5 and TRBJ2-7; D could derive from TRBD1 or TRBD2 (5 bases each). V was trimmed by 4 bases and J by 0 bases, leaving 10 bases between them. CDR1 is MNHEY, CDR2 SVGAGI, per germline. The CDR3 totals 14 residues. The CDR3 DNA is TGTGCCAGCAGTTCCCCTGGGACCTCCTACGAGCAGTACTTC. Translation gives CASSSPGTSYEQYF.

The V and J genes are TRBV12-3 or TRBV12-4 and TRBJ2-7; 7 bases match TRBD1. The CDR3 is made up of 15 amino acids. V lost 5 bases and J lost 4; bases outside the gene matches: 11. The DNA of the CDR3 is TGTGCCAGCAGTAGAAGCACCGGGACAGATTACGAGCAGTACTTC. This translates into CASSRSTGTDYEQYF.

The chain combines TRBV6-6 with TRBJ2-3, with D perhaps matching TRBD2 (6 bases). Trimming left V 2 bases short and J 0 bases short, with 15 bases between. The CDR3 runs 17 residues. Germline lookup yields CDR1 MNHNY and CDR2 SVGAGI (reference sequence). Written as DNA, the CDR3 is TGTGCCAGCAGTTACGGAGGGGACGGAGGGAGCACAGATACGCAGTATTTT. This encodes CASSYGGDGGSTDTQYF.

CDR3 region: CASSPRYSNQPQHF. The CDR3 bases are TGTGCCAGCAGTCCTCGTTATAGCAATCAGCCCCAGCATTTT. The chain joins TRBV6-2 or TRBV6-3 to TRBJ1-5; the D is unclear. V gave up 5 bases and J gave up 0 bases, with 8 bases separating them. This CDR3 has 14 amino acids. Germline lookup yields CDR1 MNHEY and CDR2 SVGEGT.

The chain uses TRBV6-5 and TRBJ2-7, with 7 bases lining up with TRBD1. Germline CDR1 and CDR2: MNHEY and SVGAGI. Trimming cost V 0 bases and J 1 base; bases outside gene matches: 3. The CDR3 runs 15 residues. The CDR3 loop reads CASSYSTGASYEQYF. Here the CDR3 DNA reads TGTGCCAGCAGTTACTCCACAGGGGCGTCCTACGAGCAGTACTTC.

This sequence joins TRBV29-1 and TRBJ2-2; D remains ambiguous. The V gene lost 7 bases and the J gene lost 6 bases, with 15 bases spanning the gap. Germline assignment: CDR1 SQVTM and CDR2 ANQGSEA. This CDR3 is built from 13 residues. Here the CDR3 reads CSGIGSTSGELFF. The CDR3, as DNA: TGCAGCGGCATAGGGTCCACATCCGGGGAGCTGTTTTTT.

This clonotype was found a few times. The chain joins TRBV7-9 to TRBJ1-1; D remains unclear. V lost 5 bases and J lost 1, with 11 bases in between. CDR3 length: 14 residues. Germline assignment: CDR1 SEHNR and CDR2 FQNEAQ (reference sequence). CDR3 amino acids: CASSPKDGNTEAFF. The CDR3 coding sequence is TGTGCCAGCAGCCCGAAAGACGGGAACACTGAAGCTTTCTTT. Using reference TRBV7-9 and TRBJ1-1 for the parts outside the CDR3, the full variable domain is DTGVSQNPRHKITKRGQNVTFRCDPISEHNRLYWYRQTLGQGPEFLTYFQNEAQLEKSRLLSDRFSAERPKGSFSTLEIQRTEQGDSAMYLCASSPKDGNTEAFFGQGTRLTVV.

The chain links TRBV29-1 to TRBJ2-7, with a weak D call TRBD1 (6 bases). CDR1 is SQVTM, CDR2 ANQGSEA, per germline. This CDR3 is built from 12 residues. Deletions cut 7 bases from V and 6 bases from J, with 16 bases between. The CDR3 region is CSANSGAGEQYF. CDR3 nucleotides: TGCAGCGCAAACTCAGGGGCGGGCGAGCAGTACTTC.